This T cell receptor beta chain came from a study of shared clonotypes between healthy human individuals. Findings and limits, study-wide: Among donors, clonotype sharing was expected to be affected by sequencing depth.

The method was immunoSEQ multiplex PCR; TCRdb's version includes in-frame clones alone and lacks a portion of them. Among around 2.5 million clones listed, more than 85% were seen once. The donors were all Caucasian adults (living in Nashville, Tennessee). Division of CD4+ cells produced a CD45RA+ naive subset and a CD45RA-negative memory subset. A word on this clone: Its antigen is not known.

The V and J ends lost 3 bases and 5 bases respectively, with 5 bases between them. Looked up from germline, CDR1 is GTSNPN and CDR2 is SVGIG (reference sequence). The CDR3 runs to 12 residues. The sequencing input was naive CD4+ T cells from PBMCs. As for subset: CD45RA+ positively selected. The V call is TRBV30, the J call TRBJ1-6, with D uncertain. The clonotype comes from a man in his late teens or twenties in good health. Some clones in this sample may be carry-over from other donors' samples. In DNA form, the CDR3 reads TGTGCCTGGAGAGGAGATAATTCACCCCTCCACTTT. It encodes CAWRGDNSPLHF.